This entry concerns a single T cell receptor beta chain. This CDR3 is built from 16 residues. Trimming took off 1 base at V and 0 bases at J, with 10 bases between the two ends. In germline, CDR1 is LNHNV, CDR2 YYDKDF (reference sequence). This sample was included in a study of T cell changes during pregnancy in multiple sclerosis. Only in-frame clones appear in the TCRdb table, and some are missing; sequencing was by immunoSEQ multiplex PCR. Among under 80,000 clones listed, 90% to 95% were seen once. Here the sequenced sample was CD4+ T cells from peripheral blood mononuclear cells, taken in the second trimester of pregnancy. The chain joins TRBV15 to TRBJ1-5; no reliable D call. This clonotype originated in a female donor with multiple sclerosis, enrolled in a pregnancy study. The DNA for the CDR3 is TGTGCCACCAGCAGAGCATCAGGCAATAGCAATCAGCCCCAGCATTTT. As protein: CATSRASGNSNQPQHF.